The next 7 T cell receptor beta chains were all read from a single sample in a study of siplizumab effects on memory and regulatory T cells. Using immunoSEQ multiplex PCR, the repertoire was profiled, and TCRdb retains in-frame clones only, with some absent. The table has approximately 100,000 clones, 92% seen once. The sequenced sample was Tregs sorted from blood. Source of these receptors: a human donor in good health.

The V and J genes are TRBV9 and TRBJ1-5; D ambiguous. V lost 0 bases and J lost 2, with 9 bases in between. CDR3 length: 15 amino acids. CDR1 SGDLS and CDR2 YYNGEE come from the germline V gene. This CDR3 is CASSVGLQGNQPQHF. In DNA, the CDR3 is TGTGCCAGCAGCGTAGGTTTGCAGGGCAATCAGCCCCAGCATTTT.

The V gene is TRBV19, the J gene TRBJ2-5; 8 nucleotides align to TRBD1. Germline lookup yields CDR1 LNHDA and CDR2 SQIVND (reference sequence). The CDR3 has 15 amino acids. V trimming: 3 bases; J trimming: 5 bases; junction bases outside the gene matches: 8. In DNA form, the CDR3 reads TGTGCCAGTAGTATGCCAGGGGGCCGGCGGGAGACCCAGTACTTC. Translated: CASSMPGGRRETQYF.

The rearrangement uses TRBV6-4 and TRBJ2-3, with TRBD2 matching 12 bases. Trimming cost V 5 bases and J 2 bases; bases outside gene matches: 17. The CDR3 loop spans 20 amino acids. Germline CDR1 and CDR2: MRHNA and SNTAGT. The CDR3 sequence is CASSMGASGRAVSTTDTQYF. Written as DNA, the CDR3 is TGTGCCAGCAGTATGGGAGCTAGCGGGAGGGCCGTGTCGACCACAGATACGCAGTATTTT.

The chain uses TRBV25-1 and TRBJ2-1, with D tentatively TRBD1 or TRBD2 (5 bases each). From germline, CDR1 is MGHDK and CDR2 SYGVNS. Trimming stripped 4 bases from V and 14 bases from J, with 15 bases between. CDR3 length: 12 residues. CDR3 DNA sequence: TGTGCCAGCAGTGGACCGACGGGGCGGGAGTTCTTC. This codes for CASSGPTGREFF.

The rearrangement joins TRBV5-4 to TRBJ2-5; 9 bases are shared with TRBD2. After removal of 4 bases from V and 4 bases from J, the junction contained 17 bases not matched to a gene. Germline V lookup: CDR1 SGHNT, CDR2 YYREEE (reference sequence). This CDR3 region has 18 residues. The CDR3 loop reads CASSGGGRAGGIGETQYF. CDR3 nucleotides: TGTGCCAGCAGCGGGGGGGGTAGAGCGGGAGGTATTGGAGAGACCCAGTACTTC.

The rearrangement uses TRBV2 and TRBJ1-1, with D perhaps matching TRBD1 (6 bases). Trimming took 5 bases from V and 1 from J, leaving 8 bases between them. The CDR3 is made up of 13 amino acids. Germline V gives CDR1 SNHLY, CDR2 FYNNEI. Written as DNA, the CDR3 is TGTGCCAGCAGTCAGGACAGGAACACTGAAGCTTTCTTT. It codes for CASSQDRNTEAFF.

V and J are TRBV5-1 and TRBJ2-3, with unresolved D. CDR3 length: 14 amino acids. The V end lost 4 bases, the J end lost 0 bases, and 9 bases lay between the germline ends. CDR1 is SGHRS, CDR2 YFSETQ, per germline. The CDR3 here is CASSGTVSTDTQYF. CDR3 coding DNA: TGCGCCAGCAGCGGAACGGTTAGCACAGATACGCAGTATTTT.